Following are 17 T cell receptor beta chains from one sample sequenced in a study of CD8+ T cells in alopecia areata. RNA extraction was followed by reverse transcription into cDNA, which acted as the sequencing template. Only in-frame clones appear in the TCRdb table, and some are missing; sequencing was by immunoSEQ multiplex PCR. The table has about 76,000 clones, around 60% seen once. As for treatment: oral pan-JAK inhibitor, 5-10 mg twice daily. The sample was CD8+ T cells sorted from blood, taken at week 24, from a patient treated with tofacitinib. The receptors were sampled from a human donor with alopecia areata.

This sequence joins TRBV7-6 and TRBJ1-1; D is perhaps TRBD1 (6 bases). The CDR3 runs 14 residues. Germline V gene sequence: CDR1 SGHVS, CDR2 FNYEAQ. With 1 base removed from V and 1 base from J, the gap between germline ends came to 7 bases. The CDR3 region is CASSLGGANTEAFF. As DNA, the CDR3 is TGTGCCAGCAGCTTAGGGGGGGCGAACACTGAAGCTTTCTTT.

The V and J genes are TRBV6-5 and TRBJ1-2; TRBD1 agrees at 9 bases. Germline lookup yields CDR1 MNHEY and CDR2 SVGAGI. Trimming at V came to 4 bases and at J to 6 bases, leaving 0 bases not matched to a gene. The CDR3 loop spans 12 amino acids. The CDR3 spells CASSWDRDGYTF. For the CDR3, the DNA is TGTGCCAGCAGTTGGGACAGGGATGGCTACACCTTC.

This clone was seen more than once but under ten times. V usage is TRBV7-9 and J usage is TRBJ1-6; the D gene is possibly TRBD1 (6 bases). Trimming took 2 bases from V and 9 from J, leaving 11 bases between them. Germline lookup yields CDR1 SEHNR and CDR2 FQNEAQ (reference sequence). This CDR3 is built from 14 residues. The CDR3 sequence: CASSLQGNGSPLHF. In DNA, the CDR3 is TGTGCCAGCAGCTTACAGGGGAATGGTTCACCCCTCCACTTT.

This clone was seen only a few times. The CDR3, as DNA: TGTGCCAGCAGTTACCTGACAGAAACAGATACGCAGTATTTT. It is translated as CASSYLTETDTQYF. The chain couples TRBV6-6 to TRBJ2-3; D perhaps matches TRBD1 (5 bases). This CDR3 has 14 amino acids. The V gene lost 2 bases and the J gene lost 3 bases, with 9 bases spanning the gap. Germline V gives CDR1 MNHNY, CDR2 SVGAGI (reference sequence).

This clone was recorded a few times. The rearrangement links TRBV13 to TRBJ2-1; TRBD1 or TRBD2 may be the D gene (5 bases each). The CDR3 consists of 15 residues. The V gene's germline CDR1 is PRHDT and CDR2 FYEKMQ (reference sequence). V lost 5 bases to trimming and J lost 0 bases, with 11 bases between them. The CDR3 here is CASSQGRSSYNEQFF. CDR3 in DNA: TGTGCCAGCAGCCAGGGACGGAGCTCCTACAATGAGCAGTTCTTC.

The genes are TRBV5-4 and TRBJ1-1; no clear D gene. Germline V lookup: CDR1 SGHNT, CDR2 YYREEE (reference sequence). Trimming pared 1 base from V and 0 bases from J, leaving 10 bases between. The CDR3 has 15 residues. The CDR3 region has the DNA TGTGCCAGCAGCTTGTATTTGGGGATGAACACTGAAGCTTTCTTT. Protein: CASSLYLGMNTEAFF.

V gene TRBV25-1 combines with J gene TRBJ1-2, with D unresolved. This CDR3 region has 12 residues. Trimming cost V 4 bases and J 2 bases, with 5 bases left between them. Germline V gene lookup returns CDR1 MGHDK and CDR2 SYGVNS. As DNA, the CDR3 is TGTGCCAGCAGTGCTCCAAACTATGGCTACACCTTC. As protein: CASSAPNYGYTF.

The rearrangement links TRBV4-1 to TRBJ2-5; TRBD2 aligns across 10 bases. Germline CDR1 MGHRA, CDR2 YSYEKL. J gave up 4 bases and V 5 bases, and 7 bases lay outside the gene matches. The CDR3 runs 15 residues. The DNA for the CDR3 is TGCGCCAGCAGCTCTATAGCGGGAGGTTCAGAGACCCAGTACTTC. Translation: CASSSIAGGSETQYF.

The chain joins TRBV5-6 to TRBJ2-7, with D unclear. V was cut by 0 bases and J by 0 bases, with 7 bases left in between. The CDR3 length is 14 residues. Germline CDR1 SGHDT, CDR2 YYEEEE. As DNA, the CDR3 is TGTGCCAGCAGCTTGGGATTTAGCTCCTACGAGCAGTACTTC. Its translation is CASSLGFSSYEQYF.

This chain links TRBV20-1 with TRBJ2-2; D unclear. Germline-derived CDR1 and CDR2 are DFQATT and SNEGSKA (reference sequence). There are 11 residues in the CDR3. The V gene lost 3 bases and the J gene lost 8 bases, with 7 bases spanning the gap. The CDR3 spells CSARERGELFF. DNA for the CDR3: TGCAGTGCTAGGGAAAGAGGGGAGCTGTTTTTT.

V usage is TRBV5-6 and J usage is TRBJ2-7; 11 nucleotides align to TRBD2. With 4 bases clipped from V and 4 bases from J, the junction kept 7 bases outside the gene matches. This CDR3 is built from 15 residues. Germline loops: CDR1 SGHDT, CDR2 YYEEEE. The CDR3 loop reads CASSGTSGFEYEQYF. The CDR3 DNA sequence: TGTGCCAGCAGCGGGACTAGCGGTTTCGAATACGAGCAGTACTTC.

In DNA form, the CDR3 reads TGTGCCAGCGGCTACCGGAGCTCCTACGAGCAGTACTTC. As protein: CASGYRSSYEQYF. This chain links TRBV2 with TRBJ2-7, with no clear D. V was pared by 8 bases and J by 0 bases, with 11 bases between. CDR3 length: 13 residues. CDR1 is SNHLY, CDR2 FYNNEI, per germline.

This clone was counted once. The rearrangement uses TRBV10-3 and TRBJ2-3, with D tentatively TRBD1 or TRBD2 (5 bases each). CDR3 length: 17 residues. The germline V gene has CDR1 ENHRY and CDR2 SYGVKD. The V gene lost 1 base and the J gene lost 6 bases, with 20 bases spanning the gap. In DNA form, the CDR3 reads TGTGCCATCAGTGAGTTCCCCCGGGGCAGGTCCGGGGATACGCAGTATTTT. Amino acid sequence: CAISEFPRGRSGDTQYF.

The chain is built from TRBV4-1 and TRBJ2-7, with TRBD1 matching over 10 bases. The ends lost 4 bases at V and 1 base at J; junction bases unmatched: 4. The CDR3 has 15 residues. CDR1 MGHRA and CDR2 YSYEKL come from the germline V gene. In nucleotides, the CDR3 is TGCGCCAGCAGCCGGGGGACAGGGGATTCCTACGAGCAGTACTTC. Protein: CASSRGTGDSYEQYF.

This rearrangement joins TRBV19 to TRBJ1-2; maybe TRBD1 (6 bases). Germline CDR1 is LNHDA and CDR2 is SQIVND (reference sequence). The V gene lost 5 bases and the J gene lost 8 bases, with 15 bases spanning the gap. CDR3 length equals 13 residues. Here the CDR3 reads CASSATGRRGYTF. CDR3 coding DNA: TGTGCCAGTAGTGCCACAGGGAGAAGGGGCTACACCTTC.

This chain links TRBV7-9 with TRBJ1-2; D is unclear. The V gene lost 5 bases and the J gene lost 6 bases, with 19 bases spanning the gap. CDR3 length: 15 amino acids. CDR1 is SEHNR and CDR2 is FQNEAQ in the germline V gene (reference sequence). As DNA, the CDR3 is TGTGCCAGCAGCCCAGACTCCCAACCTGTCGATGGCTACACCTTC. As protein: CASSPDSQPVDGYTF.

This clone was detected a few times. The chain combines TRBV13 with TRBJ2-7; 7 positions match TRBD1. The CDR3 totals 16 residues. With 5 bases clipped from V and 0 bases from J, the junction kept 10 bases outside the gene matches. Per germline, CDR1 PRHDT and CDR2 FYEKMQ (reference sequence). The DNA for the CDR3 is TGTGCCAGCAGCCCCCCCCGGGACAGTTACTCCTACGAGCAGTACTTC. Translation gives CASSPPRDSYSYEQYF.